This TCR beta chain came from a study of regulatory T cells in long-lasting Graves disease. CDR1 and CDR2 (germline): DFQATT, SNEGSKA (reference sequence). This CDR3 region has 15 residues. Trimming took 1 base from V and 9 from J; bases not matched to a gene: 10. To make TCR beta libraries, researchers used iRepertoire HTBI primers and Arm-PCR of CDR3 regions. In TCRdb, the multiplex PCR reads were re-called with MiXCR into one record per CDR3 protein. The sample records under 300,000 distinct CDR3 sequences, 20% being singletons. Time point specified: newly diagnosed GD, antithyroid drugs for less than 3 months. PBMC RNA served as the TCR library source.

The TCR comes from a female donor with Graves disease. The sequenced sample was peripheral blood mononuclear cells (PBMCs), obtained at new diagnosis, from a patient treated with antithyroid drugs. The V gene is TRBV20-1, the J gene TRBJ1-5; 9 bases match TRBD1. The CDR3: CSARGPGQGRRPQHF. DNA for the CDR3: TGCAGTGCTAGAGGGCCGGGACAGGGCCGGCGGCCCCAGCATTTT.